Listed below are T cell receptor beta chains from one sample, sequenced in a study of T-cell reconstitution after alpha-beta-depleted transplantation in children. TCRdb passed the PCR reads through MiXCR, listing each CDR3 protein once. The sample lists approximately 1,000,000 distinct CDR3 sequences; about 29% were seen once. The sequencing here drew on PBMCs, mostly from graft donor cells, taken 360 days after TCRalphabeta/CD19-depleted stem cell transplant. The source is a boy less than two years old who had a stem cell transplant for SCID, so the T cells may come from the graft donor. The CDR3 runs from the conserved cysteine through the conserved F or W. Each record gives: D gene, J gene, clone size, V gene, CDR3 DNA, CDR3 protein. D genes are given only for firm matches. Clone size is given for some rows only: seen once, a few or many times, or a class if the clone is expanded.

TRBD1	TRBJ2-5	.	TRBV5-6	TGTGCCAGCAGCTGGCCAACAGGGGATGGCGTGGAGACCCAGTACTTC	CASSWPTGDGVETQYF
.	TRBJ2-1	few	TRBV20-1	TGCAGTGCTGACCCCGGGGGACACAATGAGCAGTTCTTC	CSADPGGHNEQFF
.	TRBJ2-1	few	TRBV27	TGTGCCAGCAGGCGAGGGTTGGAGCAGTTCTTC	CASRRGLEQFF
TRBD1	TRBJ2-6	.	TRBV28	TGTGCCAGCCAGACCGGACAGGCTCACTCTGGGGCCAACGTCCTGACTTTC	CASQTGQAHSGANVLTF
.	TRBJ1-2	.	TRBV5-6	TGTGCCAGCAGCTTGTCAGACGGACCCTATGGCTACACCTTC	CASSLSDGPYGYTF
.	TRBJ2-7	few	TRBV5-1	TGCGCCAGCAGCTTGGTCTTGGACCGCGGCTACGAGCAGTACTTC	CASSLVLDRGYEQYF
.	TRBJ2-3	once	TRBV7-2	TGTGCCAGCAGCTCGGACTGGAGCACAGATACGCAGTATTTT	CASSSDWSTDTQYF
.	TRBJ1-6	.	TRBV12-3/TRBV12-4	TGTGCCAGCAGAGCAGGTGGCGGGTATAATTCACCCCTCCACTTT	CASRAGGGYNSPLHF
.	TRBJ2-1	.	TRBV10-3	TGTGCCATCAGTGCGGGAAGAGATAATGAGCAGTTCTTC	CAISAGRDNEQFF
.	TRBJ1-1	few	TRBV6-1	TGTGCCAGCCACCCCTGGAGGGTACAGGGGAACACTGAAGCTTTCTTT	CASHPWRVQGNTEAFF
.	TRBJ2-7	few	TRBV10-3	TGTGCCATCAGCCGACAGGGCGGGGGCGAGCAGTACTTC	CAISRQGGGEQYF
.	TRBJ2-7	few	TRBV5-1	TGCGCCAGCAGCTTGGAAGTAGCCTACGAGCAGTACTTC	CASSLEVAYEQYF
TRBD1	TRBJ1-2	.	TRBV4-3	TGCGCCAGCAGCCACGGACAGGGTACTTACTATGGCTACACCTTC	CASSHGQGTYYGYTF
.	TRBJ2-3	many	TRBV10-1	TGCGCCAGCAGTGAGCCTAGCGCTACAGATACGCAGTATTTT	CASSEPSATDTQYF
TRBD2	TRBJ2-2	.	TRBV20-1	TGCAGTGCTCGAGTGGTAGCGGGGGGCATAGGGTACACCGGGGAGCTGTTTTTT	CSARVVAGGIGYTGELFF
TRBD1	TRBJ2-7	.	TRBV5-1	TGCGCCAGCAGCTGGCCAACAGGGGCCGAGCAGTACTTC	CASSWPTGAEQYF
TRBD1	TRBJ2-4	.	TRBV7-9	TGTGCCAGCAGCTCGGGACAGGGGCTAAACATTCAGTACTTC	CASSSGQGLNIQYF
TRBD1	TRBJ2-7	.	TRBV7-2	TGTGCCAGCAGCTTATCGGGGACAGCTGTTACCTACGAGCAGTACTTC	CASSLSGTAVTYEQYF
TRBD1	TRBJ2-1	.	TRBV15	TGTGCCACCAGCAGAGAGAAAACCCGGACAGGGTTGGGGGATGAGCAGTTCTTC	CATSREKTRTGLGDEQFF
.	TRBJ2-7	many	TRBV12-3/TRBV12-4	TGTGCCAGCAGTCCCCGACAGAACTACGAGCAGTACTTC	CASSPRQNYEQYF
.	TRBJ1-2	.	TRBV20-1	TGCAGTGCTAGGGACAATAGGCAGCCTTATGGCTACACCTTC	CSARDNRQPYGYTF
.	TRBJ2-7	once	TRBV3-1	TGTGCCAGCAGCCGGGGGCCTGTTTCGACCTACGAGCAGTACTTC	CASSRGPVSTYEQYF
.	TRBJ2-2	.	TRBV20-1	TGCAGTGCTAGAGATCCCACGGCTATAGGGACCGGGGAGCTGTTTTTT	CSARDPTAIGTGELFF
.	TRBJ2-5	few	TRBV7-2	TGTGCCAGCGGTCCAGGGGTGGTGGAGACCCAGTACTTC	CASGPGVVETQYF
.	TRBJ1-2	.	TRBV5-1	TGCGCCAGCAGCTTGAAGGGGACATACTATGGCTACACCTTC	CASSLKGTYYGYTF
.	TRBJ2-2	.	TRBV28	TGTGCCAGCAGTCCCTCAATGGAGGCCGGGGAGCTGTTTTTT	CASSPSMEAGELFF
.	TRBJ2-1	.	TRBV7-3	TGTGCCAGCAGCTTAACAGGGTTCGCCCAGTTCAATGAGCAGTTCTTC	CASSLTGFAQFNEQFF
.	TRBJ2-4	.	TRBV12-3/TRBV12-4	TGTGCCAGCAGCCCCCACCGGGGAGGCAACATTCAGTACTTC	CASSPHRGGNIQYF
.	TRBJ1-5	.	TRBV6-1	TGTGCCAGCAGTGAACAGGGATGGGACAATCAGCCCCAGCATTTT	CASSEQGWDNQPQHF
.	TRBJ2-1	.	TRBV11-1	TGTGCCAGCAGCTTAGCTCCCGCCCGTGACTCCTACAATGAGCAGTTCTTC	CASSLAPARDSYNEQFF
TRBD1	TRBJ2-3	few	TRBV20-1	TGCAGTGCTAAAGGGACAGGGAGCACAGATACGCAGTATTTT	CSAKGTGSTDTQYF
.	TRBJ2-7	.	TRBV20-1	TGCAGTGCCCCTCAAGCTCGGGCAGGGCCTTACGAGCAGTACTTC	CSAPQARAGPYEQYF
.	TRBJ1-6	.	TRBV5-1	TGCGCCAGCAGGGCTGTTCAGCTAAATTCACCCCTCCACTTT	CASRAVQLNSPLHF
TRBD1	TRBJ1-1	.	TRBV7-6	TGTGCCAGCAGCGCGGGACAGGGAAGTGAAGCTTTCTTT	CASSAGQGSEAFF
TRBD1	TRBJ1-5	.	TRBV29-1	TGCAGCGTTAGACCCGGGACAGGGGATAGCAATCAGCCCCAGCATTTT	CSVRPGTGDSNQPQHF
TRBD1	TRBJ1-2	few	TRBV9	TGTGCCAGCAGCGTAGATGGACAGGGCCTCCACTATGGCTACACCTTC	CASSVDGQGLHYGYTF
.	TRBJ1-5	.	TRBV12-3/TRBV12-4	TGTGCCAGCAGTCCAGAGACCAGAGGGAAATCTAGCAATCAGCCCCAGCATTTT	CASSPETRGKSSNQPQHF
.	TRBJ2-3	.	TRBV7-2	TGTGCCAGCAGCTCCCCTTTTATCGGGGGAAGCACAGATACGCAGTATTTT	CASSSPFIGGSTDTQYF
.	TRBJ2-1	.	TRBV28	TGTGCCAGCAGTTTCGGGGGACTTGAATCAAATGAGCAGTTCTTC	CASSFGGLESNEQFF
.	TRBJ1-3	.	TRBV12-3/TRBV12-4	TGTGCCAGCACCGGTATTGGGCCCATATATTTT	CASTGIGPIYF
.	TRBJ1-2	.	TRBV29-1	TGCAGCGTTGACCCCGTCGAGACAATTGACGGCTACACCTTC	CSVDPVETIDGYTF
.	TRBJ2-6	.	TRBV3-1	TGTGCCAGCAGCCCTCGCAGGGACCCTGGGGCCAACGTCCTGACTTTC	CASSPRRDPGANVLTF
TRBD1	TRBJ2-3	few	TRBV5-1	TGCGCCAGCTGGGACAGGCGCACAGATACGCAGTATTTT	CASWDRRTDTQYF
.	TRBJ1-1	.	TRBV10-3	TGTGCCATCAGTCCGTGGACAAACACTGAAGCTTTCTTT	CAISPWTNTEAFF
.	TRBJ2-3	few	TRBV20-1	TGCAGTGCTCCGAAGGCGGGGGCCCGACCAGATACGCAGTATTTT	CSAPKAGARPDTQYF
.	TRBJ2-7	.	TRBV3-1	TGTGCCAGCAGTCCCCGCCGGGCGGGACACTCGACCTACGAGCAGTACTTC	CASSPRRAGHSTYEQYF
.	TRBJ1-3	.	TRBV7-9	TGTGCCAGCAGCCTTCTATCCGGAAACACCATATATTTT	CASSLLSGNTIYF
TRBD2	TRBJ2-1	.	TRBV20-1	TGCAGTGCTAGAGACCATACTAGCGGGGGGCCCAATGAGCAGTTCTTC	CSARDHTSGGPNEQFF
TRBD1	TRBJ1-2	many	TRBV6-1	TGTGCCAGCAGCCCGACAGGGGGCAAGGGCTACACCTTC	CASSPTGGKGYTF
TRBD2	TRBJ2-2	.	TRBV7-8	TGTGCCAGCAGCTTCGGCGGACTAGCGGGGGGTTCCGCGAACACCGGGGAGCTGTTTTTT	CASSFGGLAGGSANTGELFF
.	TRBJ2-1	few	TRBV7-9	TGTGCCAGCAGCCCCGGACGGGGAATCTACAATGAGCAGTTCTTC	CASSPGRGIYNEQFF
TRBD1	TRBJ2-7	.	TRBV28	TGTGCCGGGGGGACAGGCCCCTACGAGCAGTACTTC	CAGGTGPYEQYF
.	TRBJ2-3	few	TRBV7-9	TGTGCCAGCAGCCCCTGGCGCAGAAACACAGATACGCAGTATTTT	CASSPWRRNTDTQYF
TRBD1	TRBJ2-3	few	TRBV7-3	TGTGCGAGCAGCTTATACGCAGGGGGTAAAGATACGCAGTATTTT	CASSLYAGGKDTQYF